This T cell receptor (beta chain) was recovered during a study of control samples from healthy donors and cancer patients. This table comes from immunoSEQ multiplex PCR, and its TCRdb copy is limited to in-frame clones, with some not included. The table has around 130,000 clones, about 92% seen once. The clonotype was recovered from a man aged 45 to 65 with head and neck cancer. Sequencing was done on a sample of PBMCs.

The CDR3 reads CASSGRTKGAGNSPLHF. For the CDR3, the DNA is TGTGCCAGCAGCGGAAGAACAAAGGGGGCAGGAAATTCACCCCTCCACTTT. The chain combines TRBV7-2 with TRBJ1-6; 7 bases are a match to TRBD1. CDR1 and CDR2 (germline): SGHTA, FQGNSA. Unmatched junction bases numbered 14, after V lost 5 bases and J lost 7 bases. This CDR3 spans 17 amino acids.